The rows below give T cell receptor beta chains drawn from one sample of a study of Ad26.COV2.S vaccination and SARS-CoV-2 variants. This table comes from immunoSEQ multiplex PCR, and its TCRdb copy is limited to in-frame clones, with some not included. Seen here are approximately 300,000 clones, about 85% observed once, and the top ten hold 2% to 2.5%. The input for sequencing was peripheral blood, taken in a trial of Ad26.COV2.S vaccine versus placebo. The receptors shown here come from a person between 18 and 59 years old who received the Ad26.COV2.S COVID-19 vaccine or a placebo. The CDR3 runs from the conserved cysteine through the conserved F or W.

v_call: TRBV7-2; cdr3_aa: CASSATSGKTQYF
v_call: TRBV18; cdr3_aa: CASSPDGFYGYTF
v_call: TRBV5-1; cdr3_aa: CASSLGGSNSGNTIYF
v_call: TRBV15; cdr3_aa: CATSRVGAGTGELFF
v_call: TRBV11-3; cdr3_aa: CASSHHRSDVGYTF
v_call: TRBV3-1/TRBV3-2; cdr3_aa: CASSPYYLGPATNEKLFF
v_call: TRBV5-5; cdr3_aa: CASRPDRVRGYTF
v_call: TRBV6-4; cdr3_aa: CASSGRDRAGELFF
v_call: TRBV14; cdr3_aa: CASSQTASSYNSPLHF
v_call: TRBV27; cdr3_aa: CASSTGQGADTQYF
v_call: TRBV19; cdr3_aa: CASSQGEDNQPQHF
v_call: TRBV4-1; cdr3_aa: CASSQVKGSQPQHF
v_call: TRBV11-2; cdr3_aa: CASSSQWGFGELFF
v_call: TRBV7-8; cdr3_aa: CASSPRVGGPYNEQFF
v_call: TRBV6-4; cdr3_aa: CASSETGGPTDTQYF
v_call: TRBV7-3; cdr3_aa: CASSPSAPTDTQYF
v_call: TRBV5-1; cdr3_aa: CASRPAGGSDEQYF
v_call: TRBV5-1; cdr3_aa: CASSLRTGNTGELFF
v_call: TRBV2; cdr3_aa: CASSVQGALGNSPLHF
v_call: TRBV12-3/TRBV12-4; cdr3_aa: CASSLQETQYF
v_call: TRBV21-1; cdr3_aa: CASSKVQGGDGYTF
v_call: TRBV7-2; cdr3_aa: CASSSGPFWDKTQYF
v_call: TRBV29-1; cdr3_aa: CSVRQDPYTEAFF
v_call: TRBV7-6; cdr3_aa: CASSSRRTGFQKLFF
v_call: TRBV11-3; cdr3_aa: CASSWGPQGYTGELFF
v_call: TRBV20-1; cdr3_aa: CSASLSEQFF